This entry describes one T cell receptor beta chain. This entry belongs to a study of PD-L1 blockade in urothelial cancer. About the research overall: The number of prior chemotherapy regimens per patient was 0 to 3. Blood analysis was done at 3 weeks (second dose) and 6 weeks after treatment began. Across blood samples, T cells had a median count of approximately 130,000.

Sequencing was performed with immunoSEQ multiplex PCR; in TCRdb, only in-frame clones are kept and a portion is missing. This table holds approximately 56,000 clones, 85% found once. CDR3 length: 15 residues. Germline-derived CDR1 and CDR2 are LNHDA and SQIVND (reference sequence). Trimming shortened V by 3 bases and J by 5 bases, and 15 bases separated the two germline ends. Documented time point: pretreatment peripheral blood. Sample contribution per patient ranged from 1 to 8, covering pretreatment and on-treatment. The J gene is TRBJ2-3, the V gene TRBV19, with D perhaps matching TRBD2 (5 bases). The sequenced sample was PBMCs, obtained around atezolizumab (anti-PD-L1) treatment. The sequence was collected from a man aged 70 or older with urothelial cancer. CDR3 in DNA: TGTGCCAGTAGTATTCGGAGTAGGGCGGGAGATACGCAGTATTTT. The encoded protein is CASSIRSRAGDTQYF.